This TCR beta chain was retrieved from a study of neoadjuvant anti-PD-1 for oral cavity cancer. Across the study: Non-progressing patients received a fourth nivolumab dose near day 43, then surgery on days 50-56.

The sample's time point: after neoadjuvant nivolumab, at surgical resection. General study results and limits: Each response group had just three patients in TCR analyses.

Turning to this clone: The antigen remains undetermined.

Germline V lookup: CDR1 MGHRA, CDR2 YSYEKL. With 0 bases removed from V and 3 bases from J, the gap between germline ends came to 11 bases. The CDR3 is made up of 16 amino acids. PBMC libraries mostly used 400 to 550 ng of input genomic DNA, with six replicates per sample. Sequencing used immunoSEQ multiplex PCR; TCRdb keeps in-frame clones, though not all of them. The sample includes roughly 7,800 clones, 62% of them seen just once. This chain links TRBV4-1 with TRBJ2-2; D not certain. The specimen comprised PBMCs, sampled after nivolumab (anti-PD-1) treatment. The source of this sequence is a person between 35 and 79 years old with oral cavity squamous cell carcinoma. CDR3 sequence reads: CASSQEGYGDTGELFF. The CDR3, as DNA: TGCGCCAGCAGCCAAGAAGGGTATGGGGACACCGGGGAGCTGTTTTTT.